Presented here are 21 T cell receptor beta chains from one specimen sequenced in a study of regulatory T cells in long-lasting Graves disease. Both iRepertoire HTBI primers and Arm-PCR of CDR3 regions were used to build the TCR beta libraries. TCRdb called the multiplex PCR reads again in MiXCR, with one record for every CDR3 protein. The table lists over 350,000 distinct CDR3 sequences, approximately 15% of them singletons. Time point noted: newly diagnosed GD, antithyroid drugs for less than 3 months. Making the TCR library involved RNA that had been extracted from PBMCs. These sequences were also reported in another study, on T cells in Graves' hyperthyroidism and ophthalmopathy.

Sample: peripheral blood mononuclear cells (PBMCs), taken at new diagnosis, from a patient treated with antithyroid drugs. The receptors shown here come from a woman aged 40-49 years with Graves disease.

This clonotype has only a few counts. V gene TRBV11-2 combines with J gene TRBJ2-7; TRBD2 matches at 10 bases. V lost 7 bases to trimming and J lost 2 bases; unmatched junction nucleotides: 14. Germline V gene lookup returns CDR1 SGHAT and CDR2 FQNNGV. CDR3 length: 17 amino acids. The CDR3 coding sequence is TGTGCCAGCACGCGATGGGGTAGCGGGAGGACCGCCTACGAGCAGTACTTC. Protein sequence: CASTRWGSGRTAYEQYF.

This clonotype has ten or more counts. The chain links TRBV9 to TRBJ2-1; possibly TRBD2 for D (6 bases). The germline V gene has CDR1 SGDLS and CDR2 YYNGEE. The CDR3 is 15 residues long. The V gene lost 0 bases and the J gene lost 2 bases, with 9 bases spanning the gap. CDR3 bases: TGTGCCAGCAGCGTAGCGGGAGAACCCTACAATGAGCAGTTCTTC. Its translation: CASSVAGEPYNEQFF.

This chain links TRBV3-1 with TRBJ2-7; D gene uncertain. Germline lookup yields CDR1 LGHDT and CDR2 YNNKEL (reference sequence). The CDR3 extends over 17 amino acids. V lost 0 bases and J lost 1, with 16 bases in between. CDR3 DNA sequence: TGTGCCAGCAGCCAAGATATAAGAGCGTCACTTTCCTACGAGCAGTACTTC. Translating gives CASSQDIRASLSYEQYF.

This clonotype was recorded many times. The DNA for the CDR3 is TGTGCCAGCAGTTCCGGACAGGGGTGGGAGACCCAGTACTTC. This encodes CASSSGQGWETQYF. The rearrangement joins TRBV12-3 or TRBV12-4 to TRBJ2-5; TRBD1 agrees at 9 bases. Trimming took 4 bases from V and 5 from J; bases not matched to a gene: 5. This CDR3 contains 14 residues.

This rearrangement joins TRBV7-2 to TRBJ1-5; D might be TRBD1 (6 bases). CDR3 length: 16 residues. The V gene lost 0 bases and the J gene lost 5 bases, with 14 bases spanning the gap. The germline V gene has CDR1 SGHTA and CDR2 FQGNSA. The CDR3 protein is CASSLATLGGHQPQHF. The CDR3 region has the DNA TGTGCCAGCAGCTTAGCGACTTTGGGGGGGCATCAGCCCCAGCATTTT.

J is TRBJ2-3 and V is TRBV20-1, with 11 bases identical to TRBD2. The trim removed 6 bases at V and 2 bases at J, leaving 7 bases unmatched. Germline V gene sequence: CDR1 DFQATT, CDR2 SNEGSKA (reference sequence). The CDR3 is 15 amino acids. As DNA, the CDR3 is TGCAGTGCCACCGGGACTAGCGGATACACAGATACGCAGTATTTT. Protein product: CSATGTSGYTDTQYF.

The chain joins TRBV28 to TRBJ2-3; D might be TRBD1 or TRBD2, each matching 5 bases. The CDR3 runs 16 residues. Trimming took off 5 bases at V and 0 bases at J, with 15 bases between the two ends. The germline V gene encodes CDR1 MDHEN and CDR2 SYDVKM. CDR3 coding DNA: TGTGCCAGCAGTCCAACGGGGCCGGCAAGCACAGATACGCAGTATTTT. Protein product: CASSPTGPASTDTQYF.

This clonotype was detected only a few times. The chain carries TRBV7-6 and TRBJ2-7, with 9 bases identical to TRBD1. From germline, CDR1 is SGHVS and CDR2 FNYEAQ. The CDR3 is made up of 16 amino acids. J was trimmed by 4 bases and V by 5 bases; bases with no gene match: 12. The CDR3: CASSPTPDRGVYEQYF. Written as DNA, the CDR3 is TGTGCCAGCAGCCCAACCCCCGACAGGGGGGTTTACGAGCAGTACTTC.

Turning to this clonotype: A single base separates this from a much larger clone, so it may be a read error. V usage is TRBV14 and J usage is TRBJ1-1, with 8 bases fitting TRBD1. The germline V gene encodes CDR1 SGHDN and CDR2 FVKESK. The CDR3 length is 16 residues. CDR3 region: CTSSRGLTGVNTEAFF. CDR3 coding DNA: TGTACCAGCAGCCGAGGTCTGACAGGGGTGAACACTGAAGCTTTCTTT.

On this clonotype itself: Since the CDR3 does not end with the conserved phenylalanine or tryptophan, this likely comes from a read error. The gene calls are TRBV27 and TRBJ1-1; TRBD1 is a possible D gene (5 bases). Germline V gene sequence: CDR1 MNHEY, CDR2 SMNVEV (reference sequence). Trimming took off 9 bases at V and 1 base at J, with 24 bases between the two ends. This CDR3 has 17 residues. CDR3 sequence reads: CASFSSGTGNTNTEAFS. CDR3 coding DNA: TGTGCCAGTTTTTCGTCCGGGACTGGGAACACGAACACTGAAGCTTTCTCT.

A word on this clonotype: A much larger clone sits a single nucleotide away, making a read error possible. The genes are TRBV12-5 and TRBJ1-4; no clear D gene. CDR1 and CDR2 (germline): LGHNT, FRNRAP. There are 12 residues in the CDR3. The CDR3 nucleotides read TGTGCTAGTCGAGTAAACACTGAAAAACTGCTTTTT. This translates into CASRVNTEKLLF.

Many counts were recorded for this clonotype. The chain couples TRBV6-1 to TRBJ1-5; 7 positions agree with TRBD1. J gave up 0 bases and V 7 bases, and 6 bases lay outside the gene matches. The CDR3 totals 15 residues. Germline CDR1 MNHNS, CDR2 SASEGT. CDR3: CASTPTGYSNQPQHF. DNA for the CDR3: TGTGCCAGCACCCCGACAGGGTATAGCAATCAGCCCCAGCATTTT.

This clonotype was observed many times. V is TRBV19 and J is TRBJ1-2; D is possibly TRBD1 (5 bases). V gave up 6 bases and J gave up 5 bases, with 22 bases separating them. The CDR3 spans 16 residues. Germline CDR1 is LNHDA and CDR2 is SQIVND (reference sequence). The CDR3 spells CASRPQPSEGLYGYTF. For the CDR3, the DNA is TGTGCCAGTAGACCCCAACCGTCCGAGGGGTTATATGGCTACACCTTC.

The rearrangement joins TRBV20-1 to TRBJ2-1; 8 positions match TRBD2. Germline CDR1 is DFQATT and CDR2 is SNEGSKA (reference sequence). J gave up 12 bases and V 2 bases, and 3 bases lay outside the gene matches. The CDR3 runs 11 residues. CDR3 loop: CSARTGGGQFF. The CDR3 DNA is TGCAGTGCTAGAACGGGAGGGGGGCAGTTCTTC.

This clonotype showed up many times. The gene calls are TRBV28 and TRBJ2-7; either TRBD1 or TRBD2 may fit D (5 bases each). From germline, CDR1 is MDHEN and CDR2 SYDVKM. Deletions cut 6 bases from V and 2 bases from J, with 14 bases between. CDR3 length: 14 residues. The CDR3 spells CASSTAGSTYEQYF. CDR3 nucleotide sequence: TGTGCCAGCAGCACCGCAGGGAGCACCTACGAGCAGTACTTC.

Only a few counts were recorded for this clonotype. The CDR3 coding sequence is TGTGCCAGTACCATGAGGGGGTTCAATCAGCCCCAGCATTTT. Translated, it gives CASTMRGFNQPQHF. The gene calls are TRBV19 and TRBJ1-5, with a possible D match to TRBD1 (6 bases). The CDR3 loop spans 14 amino acids. Trimming took 7 bases from V and 3 from J, leaving 13 bases between them. Per germline, CDR1 LNHDA and CDR2 SQIVND (reference sequence).

The sample holds many counts of this clonotype. The chain joins TRBV2 to TRBJ1-2, with D unresolved. This CDR3 region has 13 residues. Per germline, CDR1 SNHLY and CDR2 FYNNEI. V lost 2 bases, J lost 2 bases, and 6 bases lay in between. The CDR3, as DNA: TGTGCCAGCAGTGAAACGGAAAACTATGGCTACACCTTC. It encodes CASSETENYGYTF.

Of note for this clonotype: A much bigger clone sits one base away, suggesting this may be a read error. The CDR3 DNA reads TGTGCCAGCACCGGACTAGCTGCGAACACAGATACGCAGTATTTT. Translation: CASTGLAANTDTQYF. This chain uses TRBV6-2 or TRBV6-3 with TRBJ2-3, with 8 bases that match TRBD2. CDR3 length: 15 residues. The J segment lost 2 bases and the V segment lost 7 bases, leaving 8 bases of the junction unmatched. Germline V gene sequence: CDR1 MNHEY, CDR2 SVGEGT.

This clonotype turned up a few times. The gene calls are TRBV4-1 and TRBJ2-5; the D call may be TRBD1 or TRBD2 (6 bases each). The ends were cut back, 0 bases at V and 1 base at J, with 15 bases in the middle. CDR3 length equals 17 residues. Germline V gene sequence: CDR1 MGHRA, CDR2 YSYEKL. The CDR3 bases are TGCGCCAGCAGCCAAGAGTTTGGGGGGCTGGGCCAAGAGACCCAGTACTTC. Translation: CASSQEFGGLGQETQYF.

This clonotype came up many times. The CDR3 DNA reads TGCGCCAGCAGCTTTGGGCACGAGCAGTACTTC. Translating it yields CASSFGHEQYF. This chain joins TRBV5-1 and TRBJ2-7; no clear D. V was cut by 2 bases and J by 5 bases, with 5 bases left in between. Germline V CDR1 and CDR2: SGHRS, YFSETQ. The CDR3 is 11 residues long.

This clonotype was seen many times. This chain uses TRBV29-1 with TRBJ2-3; no clear D. CDR3 length: 12 residues. Germline assignment: CDR1 SQVTM and CDR2 ANQGSEA. V was shortened by 6 bases and J by 0 bases, with 7 bases between the two germline ends. The DNA of the CDR3 is TGCAGCGTGCTGGTTAGCACAGATACGCAGTATTTT. Amino acid sequence: CSVLVSTDTQYF.